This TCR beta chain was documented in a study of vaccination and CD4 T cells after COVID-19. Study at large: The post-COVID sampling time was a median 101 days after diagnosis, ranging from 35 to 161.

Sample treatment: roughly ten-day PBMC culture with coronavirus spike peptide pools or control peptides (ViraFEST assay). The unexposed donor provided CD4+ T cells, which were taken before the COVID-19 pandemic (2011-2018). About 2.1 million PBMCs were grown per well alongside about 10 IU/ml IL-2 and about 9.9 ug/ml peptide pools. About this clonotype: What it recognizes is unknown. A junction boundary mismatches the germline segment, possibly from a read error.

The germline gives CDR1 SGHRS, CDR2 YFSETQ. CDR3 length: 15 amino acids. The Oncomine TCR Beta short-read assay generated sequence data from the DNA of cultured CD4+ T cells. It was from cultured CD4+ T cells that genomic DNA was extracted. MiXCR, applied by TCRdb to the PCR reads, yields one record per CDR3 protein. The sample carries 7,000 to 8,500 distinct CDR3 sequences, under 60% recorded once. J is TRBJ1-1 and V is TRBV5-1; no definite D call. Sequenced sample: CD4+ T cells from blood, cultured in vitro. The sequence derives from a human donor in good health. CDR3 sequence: CASSSSLAVNAEAFF. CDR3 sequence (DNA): TGCGCCAGCAGCTCATCCCTGGCGGTGAACGCTGAAGCTTTCTTT. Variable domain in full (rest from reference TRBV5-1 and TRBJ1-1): KAGVTQTPRYLIKTRGQQVTLSCSPISGHRSVSWYQQTPGQGLQFLFEYFSETQRNKGNFPGRFSGRQFSNSRSEMNVSTLELGDSALYLCASSSSLAVNAEAFFGQGTRLTVV.